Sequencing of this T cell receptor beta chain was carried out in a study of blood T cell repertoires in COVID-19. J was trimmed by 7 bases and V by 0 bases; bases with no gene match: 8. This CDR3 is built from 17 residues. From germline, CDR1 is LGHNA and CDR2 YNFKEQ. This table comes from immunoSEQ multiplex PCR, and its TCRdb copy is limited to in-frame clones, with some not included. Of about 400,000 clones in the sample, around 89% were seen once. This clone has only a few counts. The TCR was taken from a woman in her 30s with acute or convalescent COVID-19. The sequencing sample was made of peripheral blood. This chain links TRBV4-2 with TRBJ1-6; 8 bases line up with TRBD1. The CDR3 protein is CASSQELVDRGNSPLHF. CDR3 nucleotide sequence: TGTGCCAGCAGCCAAGAATTGGTAGACAGGGGCAATTCACCCCTCCACTTT.